The rows below give T cell receptor beta chains drawn from one sample of a study of spatial heterogeneity in lung cancer. In TCRdb, the 5' RACE reads were re-called with MiXCR into one record per CDR3 protein. The sample lists about 45,000 distinct CDR3 sequences; approximately 10% were seen once. Material: PBMCs, obtained at surgery. These receptors originate from a female donor with early-stage non-small cell lung cancer. Both conserved end residues are part of each CDR3. The D gene is left open where the match is weak. Rows may omit the clone size; those that give it use once, few, many or a size class.

>few|TRBV6-6|TRBJ2-3|-
CASRAPSTDTQYF
TGTGCCAGCAGGGCACCTAGCACAGATACGCAGTATTTT
>many|TRBV10-2|TRBJ2-6|-
CASSETAHSGANVLTF
TGCGCCAGCAGTGAGACAGCACATTCTGGGGCCAACGTCCTGACTTTC
>-|TRBV28|TRBJ1-5|-
CASSLRAWSTGGNQPQHF
TGTGCCAGCAGCCTAAGGGCGTGGTCGACAGGAGGCAATCAGCCCCAGCATTTT
>few|TRBV7-7|TRBJ2-5|-
CASSLNSLQETQYF
TGTGCCAGCAGCTTAAATAGCCTTCAAGAGACCCAGTACTTC
>many|TRBV19|TRBJ1-6|-
CASSGDGYNSPLHF
TGTGCCAGTAGCGGGGACGGATATAATTCACCCCTCCACTTT
>few|TRBV7-2|TRBJ1-1|-
CASSSPGRRTAFF
TGTGCCAGCAGCTCCCCTGGCAGGAGGACGGCTTTCTTT
>-|TRBV28|TRBJ2-7|-
CASRDLGQQYF
TGTGCCAGCAGGGACTTGGGACAGCAGTACTTC
>-|TRBV18|TRBJ2-4|TRBD2
CASSQGLAGLAKNIQYF
TGTGCCAGCTCACAGGGACTAGCGGGGCTAGCCAAAAACATTCAGTACTTC
>-|TRBV5-6|TRBJ2-3|-
CASSVSRVDTQYF
TGTGCCAGCAGCGTCTCTCGGGTAGATACGCAGTATTTT
>-|TRBV10-3|TRBJ1-4|-
CAISEGVNTDNEKLFF
TGTGCCATCAGTGAGGGTGTGAATACTGATAATGAAAAACTGTTTTTT
>few|TRBV19|TRBJ1-1|-
CASSIGRGGVTEAFF
TGTGCCAGTAGTATTGGAAGGGGCGGTGTAACTGAAGCTTTCTTT
>few|TRBV18|TRBJ1-4|-
CASSPLPGREKLFF
TGTGCCAGCTCACCACTTCCAGGGAGAGAGAAACTGTTTTTT
>many|TRBV27|TRBJ1-5|TRBD1
CASRTTGAHQPQHF
TGTGCCAGCAGAACTACAGGGGCGCATCAGCCCCAGCATTTT
>-|TRBV7-6|TRBJ1-4|TRBD1
CASSLRTGANEKLFF
TGTGCCAGCAGCCTACGGACAGGGGCTAATGAAAAACTGTTTTTT
>few|TRBV2|TRBJ2-7|TRBD2
CASSEGRGLLSSYEQYF
TGTGCCAGCAGTGAAGGGAGGGGACTATTGAGCTCCTACGAGCAGTACTTC
>many|TRBV10-3|TRBJ2-5|TRBD1
CAIRPGTGNAETQYF
TGTGCCATCAGGCCCGGGACAGGAAATGCAGAGACCCAGTACTTC
>-|TRBV25-1|TRBJ2-1|-
CASSEAPLPEQFF
TGTGCCAGCAGTGAAGCCCCTCTTCCTGAGCAGTTCTTC
>-|TRBV7-2|TRBJ1-2|-
CASSLDTLLRAYGYTF
TGTGCCAGCAGCTTAGATACTCTCCTAAGGGCTTATGGCTACACCTTC
>few|TRBV27|TRBJ2-5|TRBD1
CASTSVQGLQETQYF
TGTGCCAGCACTTCCGTACAGGGGCTTCAAGAGACCCAGTACTTC
>-|TRBV28|TRBJ2-3|-
CASAPGVDTQYF
TGTGCCAGCGCTCCGGGGGTAGATACGCAGTATTTT
>-|TRBV28|TRBJ2-7|TRBD1
CASGTTGAYEQYF
TGTGCCAGCGGTACGACAGGGGCCTACGAGCAGTACTTC
>many|TRBV19|TRBJ2-1|-
CASSPRAVANNEQFF
TGTGCCAGTAGTCCCCGGGCGGTGGCGAACAATGAGCAGTTCTTC
>few|TRBV27|TRBJ2-1|TRBD2
CASSLRGEFSYNEQFF
TGTGCCAGCAGTTTACGGGGGGAATTCTCCTACAATGAGCAGTTCTTC
>-|TRBV20-1|TRBJ1-5|-
CSARPTDSNQPQHF
TGCAGTGCTAGACCGACGGATAGCAATCAGCCCCAGCATTTT
>many|TRBV29-1|TRBJ2-7|TRBD2
CSGLAPSSYEQYF
TGCAGCGGACTAGCGCCGAGCTCCTACGAGCAGTACTTC
>many|TRBV7-2|TRBJ2-2|-
CASSFRRILNTGELFF
TGTGCCAGCAGCTTTCGACGGATACTGAACACCGGGGAGCTGTTTTTT
>many|TRBV5-1|TRBJ2-7|-
CASSLAPGPTYEQYF
TGCGCCAGCAGCTTGGCCCCCGGGCCGACCTACGAGCAGTACTTC
>few|TRBV20-1|TRBJ2-7|-
CSARDEGGPTYEQYF
TGCAGTGCTAGAGACGAGGGGGGCCCTACCTACGAGCAGTACTTC
>few|TRBV10-3|TRBJ1-2|-
CAIGDKKWDNYGYTF
TGTGCCATCGGGGACAAGAAATGGGATAACTATGGCTACACCTTC
>many|TRBV9|TRBJ2-2|TRBD1
CASSGDRGQYTGELFF
TGTGCCAGCAGCGGGGACAGGGGGCAATACACCGGGGAGCTGTTTTTT
>few|TRBV5-4|TRBJ2-6|-
CASSLAWISGANVLTF
TGTGCCAGCAGCTTGGCCTGGATCTCTGGGGCCAACGTCCTGACTTTC
>-|TRBV19|TRBJ2-3|TRBD2
CASSIGGLAGFASTDTRYF
TGTGCCAGTAGTATAGGTGGACTAGCGGGGTTCGCTAGCACAGATACGCGGTATTTT
>-|TRBV7-2|TRBJ1-1|-
CASGAHRVTEAFF
TGTGCCAGCGGGGCCCACCGGGTCACTGAAGCTTTCTTT
>-|TRBV9|TRBJ2-1|TRBD2
CASNVAGGYNEQFF
TGTGCCAGCAATGTAGCGGGGGGGTACAATGAGCAGTTCTTC
>few|TRBV20-1|TRBJ2-3|TRBD2
CSGAGAGGRTDTQYF
TGCAGTGGGGCTGGGGCGGGGGGACGCACAGATACGCAGTATTTT
>many|TRBV5-6|TRBJ2-5|TRBD2
CASSSTSGGPGETQYF
TGTGCCAGCAGCTCGACTAGCGGGGGGCCCGGGGAGACCCAGTACTTC
>-|TRBV28|TRBJ2-7|TRBD2
CSSSETSPYEQYF
TGTTCCAGCAGCGAGACTAGCCCCTACGAGCAGTACTTC
>-|TRBV6-2/TRBV6-3|TRBJ2-3|-
CASASVRTDTQYF
TGTGCCAGTGCTAGCGTACGGACAGATACGCAGTATTTT
>-|TRBV7-2|TRBJ2-7|-
CASSFRQLYEQYF
TGTGCCAGCAGCTTCCGACAGCTCTACGAGCAGTACTTC
>few|TRBV7-8|TRBJ2-5|-
CASSERDIQETQYF
TGTGCCAGCAGCGAACGGGACATTCAAGAGACCCAGTACTTC
>many|TRBV19|TRBJ1-4|-
CASSIGPAGPVLEKLFF
TGTGCCAGTAGTATAGGACCAGCGGGGCCGGTCTTGGAAAAACTGTTTTTT
>many|TRBV29-1|TRBJ2-4|-
CSVRQALAKNIQYF
TGCAGCGTTCGACAGGCACTAGCCAAAAACATTCAGTACTTC
>many|TRBV20-1|TRBJ2-1|-
CSARRLVYNEQFF
TGCAGTGCTAGGAGGCTGGTCTACAATGAGCAGTTCTTC
>many|TRBV12-3/TRBV12-4|TRBJ2-5|-
CASTLRPGQETQYF
TGTGCCAGCACCCTCCGGCCCGGCCAAGAGACCCAGTACTTC
>-|TRBV6-2/TRBV6-3|TRBJ1-5|TRBD1
CASRLRDRKNQPQHF
TGTGCCAGCAGGCTACGGGACAGAAAGAATCAGCCCCAGCATTTT
>-|TRBV10-3|TRBJ2-3|TRBD2
CAISEPTKSLREDTQYF
TGTGCCATCAGTGAGCCCACCAAGTCCTTGCGGGAGGATACGCAGTATTTT
>many|TRBV5-6|TRBJ1-4|-
CASSLQTFTSNEKLFF
TGTGCCAGCAGCCTTCAGACTTTCACTTCTAATGAAAAACTGTTTTTT
>-|TRBV11-2|TRBJ2-3|-
CASSLLPPFVGTGDTQYF
TGTGCCAGCAGCTTACTTCCACCGTTTGTAGGGACCGGGGATACGCAGTATTTT
>few|TRBV28|TRBJ2-7|-
CASGLERSSYEQYF
TGTGCCAGCGGCTTGGAAAGGAGCTCCTACGAGCAGTACTTC
>-|TRBV19|TRBJ1-5|-
CASSILQGTNQPQHF
TGTGCCAGTAGTATTCTTCAGGGAACCAATCAGCCCCAGCATTTT
>-|TRBV29-1|TRBJ2-2|-
CSVVAGANTGELFF
TGCAGCGTTGTGGCAGGGGCCAACACCGGGGAGCTGTTTTTT
>-|TRBV7-9|TRBJ1-1|TRBD1
CASSITTGGEREAFF
TGTGCCAGCAGCATTACGACAGGGGGGGAACGGGAAGCTTTCTTT
>-|TRBV15|TRBJ2-3|TRBD1
CATSRDGTGVTDTQYF
TGTGCCACCAGCAGAGATGGGACAGGGGTTACAGATACGCAGTATTTT
>-|TRBV5-1|TRBJ2-7|-
CASSLGGDGTTKQYF
TGCGCCAGCAGCTTGGGGGGGGACGGAACTACAAAGCAGTACTTC
>many|TRBV28|TRBJ1-6|-
CASSLGLTTNSPLHF
TGTGCCAGCAGTTTAGGACTCACTACGAATTCACCCCTCCACTTT
>-|TRBV29-1|TRBJ2-3|TRBD1
CSLDRGTDTQYF
TGCAGCTTAGACAGGGGGACAGATACGCAGTATTTT
>-|TRBV29-1|TRBJ1-4|-
CSVTPALGEKLFF
TGCAGCGTGACTCCGGCCTTAGGGGAAAAACTGTTTTTT
>few|TRBV7-9|TRBJ2-1|-
CASSSRGDPVSEQFF
TGTGCCAGCAGCTCGAGGGGGGACCCGGTTAGCGAGCAGTTCTTC